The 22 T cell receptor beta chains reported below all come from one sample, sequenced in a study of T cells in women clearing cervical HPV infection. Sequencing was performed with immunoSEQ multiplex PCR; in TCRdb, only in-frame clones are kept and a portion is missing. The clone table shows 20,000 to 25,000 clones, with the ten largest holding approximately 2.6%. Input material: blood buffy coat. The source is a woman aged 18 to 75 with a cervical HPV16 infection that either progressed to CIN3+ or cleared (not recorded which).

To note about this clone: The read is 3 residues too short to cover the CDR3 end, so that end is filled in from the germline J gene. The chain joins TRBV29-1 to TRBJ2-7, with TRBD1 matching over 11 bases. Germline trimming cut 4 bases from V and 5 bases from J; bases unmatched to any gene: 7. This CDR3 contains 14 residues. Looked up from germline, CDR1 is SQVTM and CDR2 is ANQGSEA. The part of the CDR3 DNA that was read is TGCAGCGTTGTGGGGGGGACAGGGGGACACGAG. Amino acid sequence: CSVVGGTGGHE. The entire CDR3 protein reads CSVVGGTGGHEQYF.

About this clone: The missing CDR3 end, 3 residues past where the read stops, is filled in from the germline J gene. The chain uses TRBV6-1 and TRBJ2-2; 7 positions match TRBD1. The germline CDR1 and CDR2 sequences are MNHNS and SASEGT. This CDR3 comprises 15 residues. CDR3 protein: CASSDGTVGNEKLFF. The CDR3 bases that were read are TGTGCCAGCAGTGATGGGACAGTGGGTAATGAAAAG.

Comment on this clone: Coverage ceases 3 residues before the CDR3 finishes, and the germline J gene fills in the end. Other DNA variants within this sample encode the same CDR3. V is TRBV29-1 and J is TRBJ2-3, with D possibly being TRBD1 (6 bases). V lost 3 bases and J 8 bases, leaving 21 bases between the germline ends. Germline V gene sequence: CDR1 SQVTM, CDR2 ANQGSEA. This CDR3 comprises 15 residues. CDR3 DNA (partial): TGCAGCGTTGACGGGTTAGCAGGGGCGGTTGGTACG. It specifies CSVDGLAGAVGT. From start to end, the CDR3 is CSVDGLAGAVGTQYF.

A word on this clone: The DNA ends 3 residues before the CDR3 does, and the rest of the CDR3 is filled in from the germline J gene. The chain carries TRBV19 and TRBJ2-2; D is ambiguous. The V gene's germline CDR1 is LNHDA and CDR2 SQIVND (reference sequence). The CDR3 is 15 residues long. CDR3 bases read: TGTGCCAGTAGTATCCGACAAGCCTACGGTGAAAAG. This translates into CASSIRQAYGEK. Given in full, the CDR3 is CASSIRQAYGEKLFF. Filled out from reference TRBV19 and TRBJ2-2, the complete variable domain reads DGGITQSPKYLFRKEGQNVTLSCEQNLNHDAMYWYRQDPGQGLRLIYYSQIVNDFQKGDIAEGYSVSREKKESFPLTVTSAQKNPTAFYLCASSIRQAYGEKLFFGEGSRLTVL.

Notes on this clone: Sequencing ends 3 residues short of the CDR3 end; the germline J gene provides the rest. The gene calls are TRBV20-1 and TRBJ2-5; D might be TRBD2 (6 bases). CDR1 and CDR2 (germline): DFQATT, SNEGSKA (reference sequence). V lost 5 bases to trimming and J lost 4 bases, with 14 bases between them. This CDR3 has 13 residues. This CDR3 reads CSAAVGGGETQYF. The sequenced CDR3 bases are TGCAGTGCTGCGGTGGGGGGTGGAGAGACC.

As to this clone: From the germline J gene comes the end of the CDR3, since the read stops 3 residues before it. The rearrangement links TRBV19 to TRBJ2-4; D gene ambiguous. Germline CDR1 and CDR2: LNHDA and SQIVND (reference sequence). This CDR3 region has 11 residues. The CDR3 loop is CATDIHAGQYF. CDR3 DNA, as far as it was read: TGTGCCACTGATATACACGCTGGT.

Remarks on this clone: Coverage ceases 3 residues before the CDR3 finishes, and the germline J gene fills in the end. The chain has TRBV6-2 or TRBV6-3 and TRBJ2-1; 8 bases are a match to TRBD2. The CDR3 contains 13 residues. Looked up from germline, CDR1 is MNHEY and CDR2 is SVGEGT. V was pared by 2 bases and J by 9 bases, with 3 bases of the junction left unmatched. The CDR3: CASSYKLAGEQFF. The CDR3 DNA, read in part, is TGTGCCAGCAGTTACAAGCTAGCGGGTGAG.

This chain's CDR3 is CASSTGLGRETQYF. The DNA read from the CDR3 is TGTGCCAGCAGCACTGGACTAGGCAGGGAGACC. V gene TRBV9 combines with J gene TRBJ2-5; 7 positions agree with TRBD2. The read gets to within 3 residues of the CDR3 end, and the germline J gene fills in the rest. The CDR3 runs to 14 residues. Per germline, CDR1 SGDLS and CDR2 YYNGEE. Unmatched junction bases numbered 8, after V lost 4 bases and J lost 5 bases.

CDR3 DNA (partial): TGTGCCAGCAGCGGAACTAGCGGGCCCACCGGGGAG. It translates to CASSGTSGPTGE. The complete CDR3 sequence is CASSGTSGPTGELFF. V gene TRBV5-6 combines with J gene TRBJ2-2; TRBD2 matches at 9 bases. The read ends 3 residues early relative to the CDR3; the germline J gene fills the gap. V lost 4 bases, J lost 4 bases, and 5 bases stayed unmatched. This CDR3 comprises 15 residues. Germline values: CDR1 SGHDT, CDR2 YYEEEE.

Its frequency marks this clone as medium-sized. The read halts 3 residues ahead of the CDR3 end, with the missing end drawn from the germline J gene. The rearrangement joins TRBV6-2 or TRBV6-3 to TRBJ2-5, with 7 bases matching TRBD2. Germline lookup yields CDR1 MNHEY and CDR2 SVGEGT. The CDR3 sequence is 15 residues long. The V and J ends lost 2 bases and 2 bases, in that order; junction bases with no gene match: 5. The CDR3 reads CASSYRAGQQETQYF. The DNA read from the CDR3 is TGTGCCAGCAGTTACAGAGCGGGGCAACAAGAGACC.

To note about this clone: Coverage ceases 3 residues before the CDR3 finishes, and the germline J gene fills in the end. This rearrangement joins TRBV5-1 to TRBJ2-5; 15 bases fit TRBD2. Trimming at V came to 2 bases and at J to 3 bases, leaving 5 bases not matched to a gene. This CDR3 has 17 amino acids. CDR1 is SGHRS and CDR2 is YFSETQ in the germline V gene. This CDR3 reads CASSLGLAGGQEETQYF. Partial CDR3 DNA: TGCGCCAGCAGCTTAGGACTAGCGGGAGGGCAAGAAGAGACC.

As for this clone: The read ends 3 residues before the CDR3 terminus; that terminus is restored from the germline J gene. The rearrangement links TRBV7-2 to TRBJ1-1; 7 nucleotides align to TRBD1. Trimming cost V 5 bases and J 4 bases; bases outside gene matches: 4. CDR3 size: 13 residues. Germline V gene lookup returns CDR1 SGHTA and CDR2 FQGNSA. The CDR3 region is CASSHTGVTEAFF. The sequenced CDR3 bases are TGTGCCAGCAGCCATACAGGGGTCACTGAA. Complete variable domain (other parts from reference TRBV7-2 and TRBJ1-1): GAGVSQSPSNKVTEKGKDVELRCDPISGHTALYWYRQSLGQGLEFLIYFQGNSAPDKSGLPSDRFSAERTGGSVSTLTIQRTQQEDSAVYLCASSHTGVTEAFFGQGTRLTVV.

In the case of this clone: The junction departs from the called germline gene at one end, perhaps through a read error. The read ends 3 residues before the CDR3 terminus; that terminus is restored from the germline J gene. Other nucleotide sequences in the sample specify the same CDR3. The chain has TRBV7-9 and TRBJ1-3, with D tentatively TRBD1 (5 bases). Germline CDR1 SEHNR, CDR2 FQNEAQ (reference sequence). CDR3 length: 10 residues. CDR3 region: CASKLDTIYF. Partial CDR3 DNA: TGTGCCAGCAAATTGGACACT.

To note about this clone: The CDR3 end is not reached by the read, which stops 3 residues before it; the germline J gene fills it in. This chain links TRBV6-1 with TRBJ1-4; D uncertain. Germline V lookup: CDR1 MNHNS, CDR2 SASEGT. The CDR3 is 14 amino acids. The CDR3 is CASSEAQSVIKLFF. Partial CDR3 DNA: TGTGCCAGCAGTGAAGCTCAGAGTGTGATCAAA.

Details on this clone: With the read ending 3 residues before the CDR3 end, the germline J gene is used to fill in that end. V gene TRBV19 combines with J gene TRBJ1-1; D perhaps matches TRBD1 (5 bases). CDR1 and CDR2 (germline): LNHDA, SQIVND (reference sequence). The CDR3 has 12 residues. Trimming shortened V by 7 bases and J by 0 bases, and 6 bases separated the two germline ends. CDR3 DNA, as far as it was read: TGTGCCAGTACAGGGATGAACACTGAA. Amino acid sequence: CASTGMNTE. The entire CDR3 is CASTGMNTEAFF.

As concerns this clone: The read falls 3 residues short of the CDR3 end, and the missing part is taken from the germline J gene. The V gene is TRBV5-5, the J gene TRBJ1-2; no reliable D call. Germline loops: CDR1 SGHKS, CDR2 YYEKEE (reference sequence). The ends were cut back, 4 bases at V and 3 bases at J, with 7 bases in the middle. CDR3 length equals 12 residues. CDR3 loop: CASSQAHYGYTF. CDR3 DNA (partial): TGTGCCAGCAGCCAGGCCCACTATGGC.

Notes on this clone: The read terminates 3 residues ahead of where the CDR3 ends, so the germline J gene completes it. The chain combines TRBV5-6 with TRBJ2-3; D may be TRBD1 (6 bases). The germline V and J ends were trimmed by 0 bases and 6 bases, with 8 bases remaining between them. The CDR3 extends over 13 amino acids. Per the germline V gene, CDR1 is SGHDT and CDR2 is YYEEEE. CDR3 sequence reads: CASSLATGDTQYF. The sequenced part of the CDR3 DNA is TGTGCCAGCAGCTTGGCCACAGGGGATACG. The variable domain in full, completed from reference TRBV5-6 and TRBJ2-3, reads DAGVTQSPTHLIKTRGQQVTLRCSPKSGHDTVSWYQQALGQGPQFIFQYYEEEERQRGNFPDRFSGHQFPNYSSELNVNALLLGDSALYLCASSLATGDTQYFGPGTRLTVL.

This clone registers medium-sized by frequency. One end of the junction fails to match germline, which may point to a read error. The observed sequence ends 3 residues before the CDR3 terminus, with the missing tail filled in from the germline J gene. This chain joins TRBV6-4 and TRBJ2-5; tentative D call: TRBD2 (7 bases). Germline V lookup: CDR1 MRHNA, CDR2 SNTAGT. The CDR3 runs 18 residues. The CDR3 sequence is CASRDSWGGGPYQETQYF. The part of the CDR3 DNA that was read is TGTGCCAGCAGAGACTCCTGGGGCGGGGGCCCCTACCAAGAGACC.

CDR3 region: CASSLERGAYEQYF. The CDR3 DNA, read in part, is TGCGCCAGCAGCTTGGAACGGGGGGCCTACGAG. This rearrangement joins TRBV5-1 to TRBJ2-7; 7 bases align to TRBD2. The read stops 3 residues short of the end of the CDR3; the missing end is completed from the germline J gene. Germline V gene sequence: CDR1 SGHRS, CDR2 YFSETQ. CDR3 length equals 14 residues. Unmatched junction bases numbered 2, after V lost 0 bases and J lost 2 bases.

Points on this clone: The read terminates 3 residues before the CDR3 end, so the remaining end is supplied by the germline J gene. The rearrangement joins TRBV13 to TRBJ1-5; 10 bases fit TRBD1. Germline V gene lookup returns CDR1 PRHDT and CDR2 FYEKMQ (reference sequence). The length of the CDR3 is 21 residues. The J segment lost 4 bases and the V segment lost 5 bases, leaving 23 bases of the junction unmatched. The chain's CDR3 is CASSKNRGGTGVLMENQPQHF. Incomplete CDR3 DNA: TGTGCCAGCAGCAAAAACCGCGGCGGGACAGGGGTTTTAATGGAAAATCAGCCC.

The CDR3 loop is CASSELAGGTDTQYF. The CDR3 bases that were read are TGTGCCAGTAGTGAACTAGCGGGGGGCACAGATACG. V usage is TRBV19 and J usage is TRBJ2-3; 11 nucleotides match TRBD2. From the germline J gene comes the end of the CDR3, since the read stops 3 residues before it. V shed 5 bases, J shed 1 base, and the junction held 2 bases outside the gene matches. The CDR3 extends over 15 amino acids. Per germline, CDR1 LNHDA and CDR2 SQIVND (reference sequence).

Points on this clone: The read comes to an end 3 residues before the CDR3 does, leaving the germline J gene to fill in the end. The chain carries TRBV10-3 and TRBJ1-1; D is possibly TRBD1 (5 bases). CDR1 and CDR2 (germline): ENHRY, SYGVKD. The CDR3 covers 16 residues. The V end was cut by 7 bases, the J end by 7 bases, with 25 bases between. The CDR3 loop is CAIKNAQGSLTGEAFF. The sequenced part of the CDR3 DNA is TGTGCCATCAAGAACGCTCAGGGATCCTTAACCGGTGAA.